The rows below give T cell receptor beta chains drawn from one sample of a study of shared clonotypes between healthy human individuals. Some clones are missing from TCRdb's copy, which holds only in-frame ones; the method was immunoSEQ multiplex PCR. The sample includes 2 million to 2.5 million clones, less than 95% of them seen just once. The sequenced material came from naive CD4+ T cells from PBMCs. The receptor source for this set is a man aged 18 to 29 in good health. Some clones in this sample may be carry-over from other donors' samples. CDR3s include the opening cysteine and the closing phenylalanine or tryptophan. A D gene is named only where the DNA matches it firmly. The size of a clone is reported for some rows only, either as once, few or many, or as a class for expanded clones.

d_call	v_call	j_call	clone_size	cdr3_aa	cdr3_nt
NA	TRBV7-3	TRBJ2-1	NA	CASSTTGSSYNEQFF	TGTGCCAGCAGCACCACCGGGAGCTCCTACAATGAGCAGTTCTTC
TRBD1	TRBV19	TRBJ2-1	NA	CASKTGWVNEQFF	TGTGCCTCAAAGACAGGGTGGGTCAATGAGCAGTTCTTC
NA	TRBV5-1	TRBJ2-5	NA	CASSRGRQVGGETQYF	TGCGCCAGCAGCCGGGGAAGACAGGTCGGTGGGGAGACCCAGTACTTC
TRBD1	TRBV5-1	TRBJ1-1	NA	CASRPTGGRDTEAFF	TGCGCCAGCAGACCGACAGGGGGCCGGGACACTGAAGCTTTCTTT
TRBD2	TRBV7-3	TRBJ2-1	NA	CASSPGTSGLNEQFF	TGTGCCAGCAGTCCCGGGACTAGCGGACTCAATGAGCAGTTCTTC
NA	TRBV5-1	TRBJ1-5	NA	CASSLEAGNQPQHF	TGCGCCAGCAGCTTGGAGGCTGGCAATCAGCCCCAGCATTTT
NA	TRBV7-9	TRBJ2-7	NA	CASRPPVRGSSYEQYF	TGTGCCAGCAGACCACCAGTTCGGGGCAGCTCCTACGAGCAGTACTTC
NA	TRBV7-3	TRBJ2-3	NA	CASSLKVAGTDTQYF	TGTGCCAGCAGCTTGAAGGTGGCTGGCACAGATACGCAGTATTTT
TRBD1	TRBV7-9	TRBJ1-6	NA	CASSPPGTGDNSPLHF	TGTGCCAGCAGCCCCCCCGGGACAGGGGATAATTCACCCCTCCACTTT
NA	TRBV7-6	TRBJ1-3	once	CASSTTGLRIYF	TGTGCCAGCAGCACCACAGGGTTGAGGATATATTTT
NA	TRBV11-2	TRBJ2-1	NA	CASSPPSGGTHYNEQFF	TGTGCCAGCAGCCCTCCTAGTGGGGGGACACACTACAATGAGCAGTTCTTC
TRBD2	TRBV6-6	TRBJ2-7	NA	CASSYSTSGLEQYF	TGTGCCAGCAGTTACTCGACTAGCGGGCTGGAGCAGTACTTC
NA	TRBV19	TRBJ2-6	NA	CASGFAGANVLTF	TGTGCCTCAGGGTTCGCTGGGGCCAACGTCCTGACTTTC
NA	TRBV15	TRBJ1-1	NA	CATSSLTEAFF	TGTGCCACCAGCAGCCTCACTGAAGCTTTCTTT
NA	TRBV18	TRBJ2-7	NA	CASSPTASYEQYF	TGTGCCAGCTCACCGACAGCTTCCTACGAGCAGTACTTC
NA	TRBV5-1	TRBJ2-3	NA	CASSLLSSDSTDTQYF	TGCGCCAGCAGCTTGTTATCCAGCGATAGCACAGATACGCAGTATTTT
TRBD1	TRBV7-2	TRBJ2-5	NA	CASSLQGASQGTQYF	TGTGCCAGCAGCTTACAGGGGGCTTCGCAAGGGACCCAGTACTTC
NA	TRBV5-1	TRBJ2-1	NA	CASSLPLRGNEQFF	TGCGCCAGCAGCCTCCCATTAAGAGGCAATGAGCAGTTCTTC
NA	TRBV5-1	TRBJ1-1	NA	CASSLGTEAFF	TGCGCCAGCAGCTTGGGGACTGAAGCTTTCTTT
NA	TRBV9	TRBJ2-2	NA	CASNARPNTGELFF	TGTGCCAGCAATGCGAGACCGAACACCGGGGAGCTGTTTTTT
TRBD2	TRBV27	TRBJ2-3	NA	CASSGTSLADTQYF	TGTGCCAGCAGCGGGACTAGCTTAGCAGATACGCAGTATTTT
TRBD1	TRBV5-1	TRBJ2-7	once	CASSLQQGAGYEQYF	TGCGCCAGCAGCCTCCAACAGGGGGCGGGATACGAGCAGTACTTC
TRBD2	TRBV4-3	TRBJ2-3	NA	CASSPAGTSGSGHTDTQYF	TGCGCCAGCAGCCCAGCCGGGACTAGCGGGAGTGGGCATACAGATACGCAGTATTTT
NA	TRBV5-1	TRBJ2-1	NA	CASSFITASGYNEQFF	TGCGCCAGCAGCTTCATCACGGCCAGTGGGTACAATGAGCAGTTCTTC
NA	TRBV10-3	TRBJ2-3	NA	CAISEHGVTDTQYF	TGTGCCATCAGTGAGCACGGGGTCACAGATACGCAGTATTTT
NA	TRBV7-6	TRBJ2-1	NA	CASSRGRVDEQFF	TGTGCCAGCAGCAGGGGCAGGGTGGATGAGCAGTTCTTC
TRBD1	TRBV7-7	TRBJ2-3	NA	CASSRQGSSTDTQYF	TGTGCCAGCAGCAGACAGGGTTCTAGCACAGATACGCAGTATTTT
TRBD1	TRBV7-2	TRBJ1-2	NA	CASSAGQYYGYTF	TGTGCCAGCAGCGCGGGACAGTACTATGGCTACACCTTC
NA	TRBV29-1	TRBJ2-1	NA	CSVGTASSYNEQFF	TGCAGCGTTGGGACTGCAAGCTCCTACAATGAGCAGTTCTTC
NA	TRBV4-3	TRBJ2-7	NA	CASSQEVRVNEQYF	TGCGCCAGCAGCCAAGAGGTCAGGGTCAACGAGCAGTACTTC
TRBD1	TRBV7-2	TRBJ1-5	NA	CASSAQGAGNQPQHF	TGTGCCAGCAGCGCGCAGGGGGCTGGCAATCAGCCCCAGCATTTT
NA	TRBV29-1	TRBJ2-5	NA	CSVAPQETQYF	TGCAGCGTCGCCCCCCAAGAGACCCAGTACTTC
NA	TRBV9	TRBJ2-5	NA	CASSVEGGTFGETQYF	TGTGCCAGCAGCGTAGAGGGGGGAACCTTCGGGGAGACCCAGTACTTC
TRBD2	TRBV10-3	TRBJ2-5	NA	CAISDGTSAQETQYF	TGTGCCATCAGTGATGGGACTAGCGCCCAAGAGACCCAGTACTTC
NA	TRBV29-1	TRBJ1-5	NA	CSVGWGAGQPQHF	TGCAGCGTTGGTTGGGGGGCTGGTCAGCCCCAGCATTTT
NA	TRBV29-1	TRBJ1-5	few	CSARYSNQPQHF	TGCAGCGCCCGATATAGCAATCAGCCCCAGCATTTT
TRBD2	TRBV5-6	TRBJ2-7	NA	CASSTSSGSRGQYF	TGTGCCAGCAGTACATCTAGCGGGAGTAGAGGGCAGTACTTC
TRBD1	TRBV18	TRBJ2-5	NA	CASSPYGTGAGETQYF	TGTGCCAGCTCACCATACGGGACAGGGGCGGGAGAGACCCAGTACTTC
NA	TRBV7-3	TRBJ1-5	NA	CASRPEWGRDQSNQPQHF	TGTGCCAGCAGACCAGAGTGGGGCAGGGATCAAAGCAATCAGCCCCAGCATTTT
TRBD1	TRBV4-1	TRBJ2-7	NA	CASSQVGTGDEQYF	TGCGCCAGCAGCCAAGTAGGGACAGGGGACGAGCAGTACTTC
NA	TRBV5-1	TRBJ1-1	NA	CASSLETVRGTEAFF	TGCGCCAGCAGCTTGGAGACGGTCCGCGGCACTGAAGCTTTCTTT
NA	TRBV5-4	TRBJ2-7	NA	CASSLETVTYEQYF	TGTGCCAGCAGCTTGGAGACAGTTACCTACGAGCAGTACTTC
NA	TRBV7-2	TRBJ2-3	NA	CASSLFPGRRFVTQYF	TGTGCCAGCAGCTTATTCCCGGGACGGAGGTTTGTAACGCAGTATTTT
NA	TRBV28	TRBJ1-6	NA	CASSTNQQGLSYNSPLHF	TGTGCCAGCAGCACTAATCAACAGGGTTTATCCTATAATTCACCCCTCCACTTT
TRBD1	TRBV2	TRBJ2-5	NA	CASSPSRGQGAGETQYF	TGTGCCAGCAGTCCCTCCCGGGGACAGGGGGCCGGAGAGACCCAGTACTTC
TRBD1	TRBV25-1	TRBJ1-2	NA	CASARRGGYGYTF	TGTGCCAGCGCACGCAGGGGGGGGTATGGCTACACCTTC
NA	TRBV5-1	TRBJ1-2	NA	CASSLVGGQRPAEGYTF	TGCGCCAGCAGCTTGGTAGGGGGACAACGGCCCGCGGAGGGCTACACCTTC
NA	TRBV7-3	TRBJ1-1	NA	CASSLGQGRTEAFF	TGTGCCAGCAGCTTGGGGCAGGGACGGACTGAAGCTTTCTTT